The present TCR beta chain was sequenced within a study of regulatory T cells in long-lasting Graves disease. Arm-PCR of CDR3 regions with iRepertoire HTBI primers generated TCR beta libraries. TCRdb called the multiplex PCR reads again in MiXCR, with one record for every CDR3 protein. The sample carries 500,000 to 800,000 distinct CDR3 sequences, about 32% recorded once. This clonotype has ten or more counts. V dropped 7 bases and J dropped 0; count of bases not matched to a gene: 6. Germline-derived CDR1 and CDR2 are SNHLY and FYNNEI. The CDR3 sequence is 16 residues long. The sample's time point: persistent/refractory GD, antithyroid drugs over 5 years with positive TRAb. The TCR library was prepared using RNA isolated from PBMCs.

This receptor was taken from a female donor with Graves disease. This material consisted of peripheral blood mononuclear cells (PBMCs), taken when the disease was refractory, from a patient treated with antithyroid drugs. V usage is TRBV2 and J usage is TRBJ2-6; 7 positions agree with TRBD1. CDR3 nucleotide sequence: TGTGCCAGCAATGGACAGGCGAACTCTGGGGCCAACGTCCTGACTTTC. It yields the protein CASNGQANSGANVLTF.